This T cell receptor (beta chain) was found in a study of PD-1 blockade in classical Hodgkin lymphoma. The protocol was immunoSEQ multiplex PCR, while the TCRdb copy is restricted to in-frame clones and leaves out a portion. Of tens of thousands of clones detected, roughly nine tenths appear once; the ten largest clones hold around a tenth. Brentuximab vedotin exposure varied, and every patient relapsed after autologous stem cell transplantation. Study-wide results and limits: Reported findings placed baseline TCR diversity lower in newly diagnosed patients (compared with healthy donors).

This clone is termed medium-sized. Its specificity is unknown. The origin of this receptor is a human donor with classical Hodgkin lymphoma. This sample comprised peripheral blood mononuclear cells (PBMCs), obtained before the second cycle of nivolumab.

CDR3 region: CASSLDAHNEQFF. CDR3 bases: TGTGCCAGCAGCTTGGATGCGCACAATGAGCAGTTCTTC. The rearrangement joins TRBV5-6 to TRBJ2-1; D is undetermined. The CDR3 is made up of 13 amino acids. Looked up from germline, CDR1 is SGHDT and CDR2 is YYEEEE. The V gene lost 0 bases and the J gene lost 5 bases, with 6 bases spanning the gap.